One and the same sample provided the 17 T cell receptor beta chains below, sequenced in a study of radiation and T cells in renal cell carcinoma. Generated by immunoSEQ multiplex PCR, the TCRdb table keeps only in-frame clones and is missing some. The repertoire consists of fewer than 30,000 clones, with around 85% occurring once and the leading ten covering roughly 30%. Time point: blood 2 weeks post-SBRT. Treatment indicated: 15 Gy SBRT to primary tumor, nephrectomy 4 weeks later. The sequencing here drew on blood, taken from a patient whose treatment included radiotherapy and nephrectomy. Source of these receptors: a man aged 55 to 70 with renal cell carcinoma.

The chain has TRBV15 and TRBJ2-1; 7 nucleotides agree with TRBD2. This CDR3 contains 16 residues. The germline V gene encodes CDR1 LNHNV and CDR2 YYDKDF (reference sequence). V lost 1 base, J lost 3 bases, and 6 bases stayed unmatched. The CDR3: CATSRGLAVNYNEQFF. CDR3 in DNA: TGTGCCACCAGCAGAGGGCTAGCGGTAAACTACAATGAGCAGTTCTTC.

This clone was observed a few times. The chain employs TRBV5-6 and TRBJ2-3; maybe TRBD2 (6 bases). This CDR3 has 15 amino acids. Germline V CDR1 and CDR2: SGHDT, YYEEEE. Trimming cost V 0 bases and J 11 bases, with 19 bases left between them. DNA for the CDR3: TGTGCCAGCAGCTTGGGGCCCTGGGACTCCGAGGGGCAGTATTTT. Its translation: CASSLGPWDSEGQYF.

V and J are TRBV5-1 and TRBJ2-2; 9 nucleotides match TRBD2. V lost 0 bases and J lost 4; bases outside the gene matches: 10. CDR3 size: 18 residues. The V gene's germline CDR1 is SGHRS and CDR2 YFSETQ. CDR3: CASSLAISGSSGTGELFF. The CDR3 DNA reads as TGCGCCAGCAGCTTGGCCATTAGCGGGAGTTCTGGCACCGGGGAGCTGTTTTTT.

The V gene is TRBV30, the J gene TRBJ2-1; weak D call: TRBD2 (5 bases). The V gene lost 4 bases and the J gene lost 9 bases, with 7 bases spanning the gap. The CDR3 covers 10 residues. Germline V gene sequence: CDR1 GTSNPN, CDR2 SVGIG (reference sequence). CDR3 in DNA: TGTGCCTGGATGGACTTTGAGCAGTTCTTC. Residues: CAWMDFEQFF. Complete variable domain (other parts from reference TRBV30 and TRBJ2-1): SQTIHQWPATLVQPVGSPLSLECTVEGTSNPNLYWYRQAAGRGLQLLFYSVGIGQISSEVPQNLSASRPQDRQFILSSKKLLLSDSGFYLCAWMDFEQFFGPGTRLTVL.

The chain carries TRBV5-6 and TRBJ2-7, with D maybe TRBD1 (6 bases). In germline, CDR1 is SGHDT, CDR2 YYEEEE. Trimming left V 1 base short and J 0 bases short, with 14 bases between. This CDR3 comprises 16 residues. The CDR3 DNA follows: TGTGCCAGCAGCTTGTTCGGTACAGGGCACTCCTACGAGCAGTACTTC. Translated: CASSLFGTGHSYEQYF.

The chain uses TRBV7-2 and TRBJ2-1; 7 bases line up with TRBD1. The length of the CDR3 is 12 residues. With V trimmed by 6 bases and J by 9 bases, 5 bases remained unmatched. CDR1 and CDR2 (germline): SGHTA, FQGNSA. The CDR3 sequence is CASRHRGGEQFF. The CDR3 DNA sequence: TGTGCCAGCAGACACAGGGGTGGTGAGCAGTTCTTC.

This chain links TRBV5-1 with TRBJ1-2, with 11 bases fitting TRBD1. Germline V gene lookup returns CDR1 SGHRS and CDR2 YFSETQ. The trim removed 0 bases at V and 7 bases at J, leaving 5 bases unmatched. The length of the CDR3 is 15 residues. The CDR3 is CASSLEPGTGGGYTF. CDR3 bases: TGCGCCAGCAGCTTGGAGCCCGGGACAGGGGGTGGCTACACCTTC.

This sequence joins TRBV27 and TRBJ2-3; 9 bases are a match to TRBD1. With 6 bases clipped from V and 1 base from J, the junction kept 2 bases outside the gene matches. CDR1 is MNHEY and CDR2 is SMNVEV in the germline V gene (reference sequence). This CDR3 contains 14 residues. The CDR3 reads CASRRTGGTDTQYF. CDR3 in DNA: TGTGCCAGCAGAAGGACAGGGGGCACAGATACGCAGTATTTT.

This clone was seen only once. This chain joins TRBV6-6 and TRBJ1-1, with D unresolved. The length of the CDR3 is 14 residues. CDR1 and CDR2 from the germline V gene are MNHNY and SVGAGI (reference sequence). The V gene lost 2 bases and the J gene lost 1 base, with 8 bases spanning the gap. The CDR3 loop is CASSYKGSNTEAFF. The CDR3 DNA sequence: TGTGCCAGCAGTTACAAGGGTTCGAACACTGAAGCTTTCTTT.

The chain couples TRBV10-1 to TRBJ2-5; 10 bases are a match to TRBD2. CDR3 size: 15 residues. The junction had 7 bases not matched to a gene; V was cut back by 4 bases and J by 5 bases. Germline loops: CDR1 WNHNN, CDR2 SYGVQD (reference sequence). The CDR3 bases are TGCGCCAGCAGTGTCAGCGGGAGGGCCGGGGAGACCCAGTACTTC. Translated, it gives CASSVSGRAGETQYF.

J is TRBJ2-2 and V is TRBV5-1, with 11 bases identical to TRBD2. Germline V gene data show CDR1 as SGHRS and CDR2 as YFSETQ. J was trimmed by 4 bases and V by 4 bases; bases with no gene match: 6. The CDR3 spans 16 residues. CDR3 DNA: TGCGCCAGCAGCGCAGGAACTAGCGGGAGCACCGGGGAGCTGTTTTTT. Translated, it gives CASSAGTSGSTGELFF. Looking up the rest from reference TRBV5-1 and TRBJ2-2 gives the full variable domain: KAGVTQTPRYLIKTRGQQVTLSCSPISGHRSVSWYQQTPGQGLQFLFEYFSETQRNKGNFPGRFSGRQFSNSRSEMNVSTLELGDSALYLCASSAGTSGSTGELFFGEGSRLTVL.

The CDR3 spells CASSLDSNQPQHF. The CDR3 DNA sequence: TGTGCCAGCAGCTTAGATAGCAATCAGCCCCAGCATTTT. The chain links TRBV7-3 to TRBJ1-5; D is uncertain. This CDR3 region has 13 residues. Trimming stripped 2 bases from V and 0 bases from J, with 2 bases between. CDR1 SGHTA and CDR2 FQGTGA come from the germline V gene.

J is TRBJ2-1 and V is TRBV5-1; TRBD2 aligns across 14 bases. V lost 4 bases, J lost 8 bases, and 8 bases stayed unmatched. In germline, CDR1 is SGHRS, CDR2 YFSETQ. The CDR3 spans 16 residues. CDR3 sequence (DNA): TGCGCCAGCAGCATCACCGGGACTAGCGGGAGTCATGAGCAGTTCTTC. The encoded protein is CASSITGTSGSHEQFF.

The chain uses TRBV7-8 and TRBJ2-6; D remains unclear. Germline CDR1 reads SGHVS; CDR2 reads FQNEAQ. V lost 2 bases and J lost 1, with 12 bases in between. This CDR3 region has 17 residues. The CDR3 DNA is TGTGCCAGCAGCTTACCGGTCCGGTATTCTGGGGCCAACGTCCTGACTTTC. Protein: CASSLPVRYSGANVLTF.

The chain carries TRBV6-1 and TRBJ2-7; D unclear. Germline V gene lookup returns CDR1 MNHNS and CDR2 SASEGT. Between the trimmed V and J ends, which lost 4 bases and 0 bases, there was a span of 10 bases. The CDR3 is 14 residues long. This CDR3 reads CASSVVYSSYEQYF. The CDR3 DNA reads TGTGCCAGCAGTGTGGTGTATTCCTCCTACGAGCAGTACTTC.

The chain joins TRBV5-1 to TRBJ1-1, with D tentatively TRBD1 (5 bases). Germline lookup yields CDR1 SGHRS and CDR2 YFSETQ. The CDR3 totals 14 residues. The ends were cut back, 4 bases at V and 4 bases at J, with 14 bases in the middle. The CDR3 spells CASSISGFGTEAFF. The CDR3 nucleotides are TGCGCCAGCAGCATATCAGGGTTCGGCACTGAAGCTTTCTTT.

The chain is built from TRBV18 and TRBJ1-1, with D unresolved. V was clipped by 5 bases and J by 2 bases, with 15 bases between them. The CDR3 loop spans 15 amino acids. In germline, CDR1 is KGHSH, CDR2 LQKENI. The CDR3 protein is CASSGKRVRNTEAFF. The CDR3 coding sequence is TGTGCCAGCTCAGGGAAAAGAGTGCGAAACACTGAAGCTTTCTTT.